These 22 T cell receptor beta chains came from one sample sequenced in a study of T cell repertoires in cytomegalovirus infection. MiXCR, applied by TCRdb to the reads, yields one record per CDR3 protein. The sample has 600,000 to 800,000 distinct CDR3 sequences, approximately 24% seen once; the top ten hold 7% to 9%. Sequenced: CD8+ T cells from PBMCs. Every receptor here comes from a human donor in good health (CMV status not recorded). Some clones in this sample may be carry-over from other donors' samples.

In this sample, this clonotype turned up many times. The rearrangement links TRBV7-2 to TRBJ2-7; perhaps TRBD2 as D (6 bases). V lost 1 base and J 3 bases, leaving 16 bases between the germline ends. There are 16 residues in the CDR3. CDR1 and CDR2 from the germline V gene are SGHTA and FQGNSA. CDR3 region: CASSLGGVDTLYEQYV. The CDR3 DNA reads TGTGCCAGCAGCTTAGGGGGGGTAGACACCCTCTACGAGCAGTACGTC.

The chain combines TRBV28 with TRBJ2-3, with D possibly being TRBD1 (5 bases). Germline lookup yields CDR1 MDHEN and CDR2 SYDVKM. Trimming shortened V by 3 bases and J by 4 bases, and 17 bases separated the two germline ends. This CDR3 has 16 residues. The CDR3 DNA sequence: TGTGCCAGCAGTTTTAAGGACACCACTTACCCAGATACGCAGTATTTT. Protein: CASSFKDTTYPDTQYF.

The CDR3 DNA reads as TGTGCCAGCAGCCTTTACTCTGGGGAGCGTTCCTACAATGAGCAGTTCTTC. Its translation: CASSLYSGERSYNEQFF. The J gene is TRBJ2-1, the V gene TRBV7-6, with D perhaps matching TRBD2 (5 bases). CDR3 length: 17 residues. Germline V lookup: CDR1 SGHVS, CDR2 FNYEAQ. V was clipped by 5 bases and J by 1 base, with 18 bases between them.

The genes are TRBV7-2 and TRBJ2-5; 7 bases are a match to TRBD1. V dropped 6 bases and J dropped 3; count of bases not matched to a gene: 7. The germline V gene has CDR1 SGHTA and CDR2 FQGNSA. The CDR3 length is 14 residues. Here the CDR3 DNA reads TGTGCCAGCAGTCCTGGGACAGTAAAAGAGACCCAGTACTTC. Protein product: CASSPGTVKETQYF.

The V call is TRBV6-5, the J call TRBJ1-4, with a possible D match to TRBD1 (6 bases). The CDR3 loop spans 17 amino acids. CDR1 and CDR2 from the germline V gene are MNHEY and SVGAGI. Trimming pared 2 bases from V and 3 bases from J, leaving 16 bases between. CDR3 sequence: CASSYAGQPSPNEKLFF. CDR3 coding DNA: TGTGCCAGCAGTTACGCCGGACAGCCCTCGCCTAATGAAAAACTGTTTTTT.

The table lists this clonotype with many counts. The chain has TRBV7-6 and TRBJ1-3; a weak D match, TRBD1 (5 bases). The CDR3 contains 16 residues. V was pared by 2 bases and J by 0 bases, with 11 bases between. Germline CDR1 and CDR2: SGHVS and FNYEAQ. CDR3 amino acids: CASSLRDSLSGNTIYF. The CDR3, as DNA: TGTGCCAGCAGCTTACGAGACAGCCTCTCTGGAAACACCATATATTTT.

This clonotype was seen more than once but under ten times. The J gene is TRBJ2-1, the V gene TRBV7-6, with D uncertain. V was pared by 5 bases and J by 0 bases, with 11 bases between. The CDR3 runs to 15 residues. Per germline, CDR1 SGHVS and CDR2 FNYEAQ. The CDR3 here is CASSPSDPSYNEQFF. CDR3 in DNA: TGTGCCAGCAGCCCCTCGGACCCCTCCTACAATGAGCAGTTCTTC.

The chain joins TRBV7-9 to TRBJ2-1; D may match TRBD1 or TRBD2 (6 bases each). Between the trimmed V and J ends, which lost 2 bases and 5 bases, there was a span of 10 bases. In germline, CDR1 is SEHNR, CDR2 FQNEAQ (reference sequence). This CDR3 contains 14 residues. CDR3 bases: TGTGCCAGCAGCTTATGGGGGGCCCACAATGAGCAGTTCTTC. This translates into CASSLWGAHNEQFF.

This clonotype was seen ten or more times. CDR3 bases: TGTGCCAGCAGCTCGGCCCTCGTACATGGCTACACCTTC. It yields the protein CASSSALVHGYTF. V gene TRBV7-2 combines with J gene TRBJ1-2, with D unclear. This CDR3 is built from 13 residues. The germline V gene encodes CDR1 SGHTA and CDR2 FQGNSA. Trimming left V 4 bases short and J 6 bases short, with 12 bases between. Complete variable domain (other parts from reference TRBV7-2 and TRBJ1-2): GAGVSQSPSNKVTEKGKDVELRCDPISGHTALYWYRQSLGQGLEFLIYFQGNSAPDKSGLPSDRFSAERTGGSVSTLTIQRTQQEDSAVYLCASSSALVHGYTFGSGTRLTVV.

V and J are TRBV6-1 and TRBJ2-3; no firm D call. Deletions cut 5 bases from V and 4 bases from J, with 22 bases between. CDR1 is MNHNS and CDR2 is SASEGT in the germline V gene. This CDR3 has 17 residues. The CDR3 nucleotides read TGTGCCAGCAGTAATCCCCCCGAAGTACTAATCGCAGATACGCAGTATTTT. It specifies CASSNPPEVLIADTQYF.

This chain connects TRBV27 to TRBJ2-1; 11 nucleotides align to TRBD2. Trimming cost V 2 bases and J 2 bases; bases outside gene matches: 5. Germline CDR1 is MNHEY and CDR2 is SMNVEV (reference sequence). The CDR3 spans 17 residues. For the CDR3, the DNA is TGTGCCAGCAGTTTAGACTATAGCGGGGGGGCCTACAATGAGCAGTTCTTC. Its translation is CASSLDYSGGAYNEQFF.

This clonotype was counted between two and nine times. This chain joins TRBV19 and TRBJ2-2; D unclear. The CDR3 is 16 residues long. Trimming removed 10 bases at V and 0 bases at J, with 18 bases between. Germline CDR1 reads LNHDA; CDR2 reads SQIVND (reference sequence). This CDR3 reads CATETPKGTNTGELFF. The CDR3 region has the DNA TGTGCCACCGAAACCCCCAAGGGTACGAACACCGGGGAGCTGTTTTTT.

This clonotype was found a few times. The chain is built from TRBV7-2 and TRBJ2-5; 8 bases fit TRBD1. Germline V gene lookup returns CDR1 SGHTA and CDR2 FQGNSA. Unmatched junction bases numbered 15, after V lost 11 bases and J lost 4 bases. CDR3 size: 15 residues. The CDR3 nucleotides are TGTGCCTCTATAGAAGCTGGCGGGACAGGAGAGACCCAGTACTTC. This sequence encodes CASIEAGGTGETQYF.

The table lists this clonotype with a few counts. The genes are TRBV2 and TRBJ2-2, with D uncertain. The CDR3 has 14 residues. Germline V gene lookup returns CDR1 SNHLY and CDR2 FYNNEI. V lost 3 bases and J 1 base, leaving 6 bases between the germline ends. The CDR3 nucleotides read TGTGCCAGCAGTGATTTAGGGAACACCGGGGAGCTGTTTTTT. Translation: CASSDLGNTGELFF.

This clonotype occurred many times. The chain joins TRBV7-9 to TRBJ1-5; weak D call: TRBD1 (5 bases). Germline lookup yields CDR1 SEHNR and CDR2 FQNEAQ (reference sequence). Trimming cost V 5 bases and J 1 base, with 12 bases left between them. This CDR3 is 15 amino acids long. The CDR3 sequence is CASSRTWGSNQPQHF. CDR3 bases: TGTGCCAGCAGCCGTACCTGGGGCAGCAATCAGCCCCAGCATTTT.

In its sample, this clonotype was seen many times. V gene TRBV7-9 combines with J gene TRBJ1-3, with a tentative D call TRBD1 (6 bases). This CDR3 has 15 residues. V dropped 5 bases and J dropped 3 bases, with 14 bases sitting between them. Germline V CDR1 and CDR2: SEHNR, FQNEAQ (reference sequence). The DNA for the CDR3 is TGTGCCAGCAGCCCAGGAGGGGGGCTTGGAAACACCATATATTTT. Translation: CASSPGGGLGNTIYF.

The table lists this clonotype with a few counts. CDR3 region: CSATSGGVGSYNEQFF. The CDR3, as DNA: TGCAGTGCTACTAGCGGGGGGGTTGGGTCCTACAATGAGCAGTTCTTC. The genes are TRBV20-1 and TRBJ2-1; 12 nucleotides match TRBD2. The CDR3 sequence is 16 residues long. With 4 bases clipped from V and 1 base from J, the junction kept 5 bases outside the gene matches. Germline CDR1 and CDR2: DFQATT and SNEGSKA (reference sequence).

The chain links TRBV6-5 to TRBJ1-3, with D tentatively TRBD1 (6 bases). V lost 6 bases and J 1 base, leaving 25 bases between the germline ends. The CDR3 runs 19 residues. The germline gives CDR1 MNHEY, CDR2 SVGAGI. The CDR3: CASRFLYRQESSSGNTIYF. The CDR3, as DNA: TGTGCCAGCAGATTCCTATACCGACAGGAGTCCTCTTCTGGAAACACCATATATTTT.

Notes on this clonotype: An end of the junction differs from the germline gene, which may be a read error. CDR3 DNA: TGTGCCAGCAGCCCGAATGCCGGGACAGGGGGCTTCGGGGAGCTGATTTTT. Protein: CASSPNAGTGGFGELIF. The gene calls are TRBV7-3 and TRBJ2-2; 12 nucleotides align to TRBD1. CDR3 length: 17 residues. CDR1 is SGHTA, CDR2 FQGTGA, per germline. Together with reference TRBV7-3 and TRBJ2-2, the CDR3 gives the full variable domain: GAGVSQTPSNKVTEKGKYVELRCDPISGHTALYWYRQSLGQGPEFLIYFQGTGAADDSGLPNDRFFAVRPEGSVSTLKIQRTERGDSAVYLCASSPNAGTGGFGELIFGEGSRLTVL.

The sample holds many counts of this clonotype. This sequence joins TRBV28 and TRBJ2-1; tentatively, D is TRBD1 (6 bases). Trimming stripped 5 bases from V and 3 bases from J, with 20 bases between. There are 17 residues in the CDR3. Germline V lookup: CDR1 MDHEN, CDR2 SYDVKM. The CDR3 reads CASSPDPPGQNYNEQFF. In DNA form, the CDR3 reads TGTGCCAGCAGTCCTGACCCTCCGGGACAAAACTACAATGAGCAGTTCTTC.

The V call is TRBV4-1, the J call TRBJ1-1; the D gene is possibly TRBD1 (6 bases). Per germline, CDR1 MGHRA and CDR2 YSYEKL. Trimming took 1 base from V and 0 from J, leaving 12 bases between them. This CDR3 is 16 amino acids long. The CDR3 coding sequence is TGCGCCAGCAGCCAAGGACAGGTTTACGTGAACACTGAAGCTTTCTTT. Residues: CASSQGQVYVNTEAFF.

Many counts were recorded for this clonotype. This chain uses TRBV7-2 with TRBJ2-2; D remains unclear. The germline V and J ends were trimmed by 1 base and 2 bases, with 8 bases remaining between them. Germline CDR1 is SGHTA and CDR2 is FQGNSA. The CDR3 sequence is 15 residues long. CDR3 sequence (DNA): TGTGCCAGCAGCTTAGAAGCTTTAAACACCGGGGAGCTGTTTTTT. The encoded protein is CASSLEALNTGELFF.